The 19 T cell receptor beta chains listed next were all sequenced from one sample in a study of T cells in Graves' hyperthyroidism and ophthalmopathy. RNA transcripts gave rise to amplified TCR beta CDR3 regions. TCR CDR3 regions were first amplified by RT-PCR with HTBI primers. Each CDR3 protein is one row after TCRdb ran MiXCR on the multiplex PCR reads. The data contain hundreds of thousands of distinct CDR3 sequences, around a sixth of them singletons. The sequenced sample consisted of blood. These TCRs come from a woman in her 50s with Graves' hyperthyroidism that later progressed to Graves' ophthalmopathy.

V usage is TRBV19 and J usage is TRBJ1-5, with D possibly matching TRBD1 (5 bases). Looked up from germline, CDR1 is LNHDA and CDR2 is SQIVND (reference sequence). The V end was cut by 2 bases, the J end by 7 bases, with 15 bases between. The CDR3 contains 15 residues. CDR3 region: CASSIYRQGGQPQHF. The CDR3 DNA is TGTGCCAGTAGTATATACCGGCAGGGAGGACAGCCCCAGCATTTT.

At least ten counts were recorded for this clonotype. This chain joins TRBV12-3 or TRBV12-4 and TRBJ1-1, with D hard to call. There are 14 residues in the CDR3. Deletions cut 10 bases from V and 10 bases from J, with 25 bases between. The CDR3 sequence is CAIDQAVSPSVAFF. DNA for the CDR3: TGTGCCATAGACCAAGCGGTATCTCCTTCTGTAGCTTTCTTT.

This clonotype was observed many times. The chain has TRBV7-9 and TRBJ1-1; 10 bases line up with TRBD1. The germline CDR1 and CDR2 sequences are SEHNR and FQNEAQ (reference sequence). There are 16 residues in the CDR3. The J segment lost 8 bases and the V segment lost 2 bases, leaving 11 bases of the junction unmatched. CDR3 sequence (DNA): TGTGCCAGCAGCTTACCCAGGGACAGGGGCAAGGAGGAAGCTTTCTTT. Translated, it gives CASSLPRDRGKEEAFF.

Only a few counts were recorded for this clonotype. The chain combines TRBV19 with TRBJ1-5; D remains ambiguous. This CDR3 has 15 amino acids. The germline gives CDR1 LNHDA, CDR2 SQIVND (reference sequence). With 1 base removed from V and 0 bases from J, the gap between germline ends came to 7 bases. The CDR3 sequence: CASSIVAVSNQPQHF. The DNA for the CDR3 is TGTGCCAGTAGTATAGTCGCGGTTAGCAATCAGCCCCAGCATTTT.

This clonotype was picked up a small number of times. CDR3 in DNA: TGCGCCAGCAGCTTGGAAGGGGTAGGTGGCAATGAGCAGTTCTTC. Translated, it gives CASSLEGVGGNEQFF. The chain joins TRBV5-1 to TRBJ2-1; maybe TRBD1 (5 bases). V dropped 0 bases and J dropped 6 bases, with 13 bases sitting between them. This CDR3 has 15 residues. Germline V CDR1 and CDR2: SGHRS, YFSETQ.

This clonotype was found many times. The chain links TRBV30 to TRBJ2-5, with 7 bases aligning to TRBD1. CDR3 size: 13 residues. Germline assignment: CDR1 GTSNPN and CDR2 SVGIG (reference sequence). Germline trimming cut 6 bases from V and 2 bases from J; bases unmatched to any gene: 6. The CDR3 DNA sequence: TGTGCCTGCACTACAGGGGCACAAGAGACCCAGTACTTC. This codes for CACTTGAQETQYF. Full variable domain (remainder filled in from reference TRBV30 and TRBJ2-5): SQTIHQWPATLVQPVGSPLSLECTVEGTSNPNLYWYRQAAGRGLQLLFYSVGIGQISSEVPQNLSASRPQDRQFILSSKKLLLSDSGFYLCACTTGAQETQYFGPGTRLLVL.

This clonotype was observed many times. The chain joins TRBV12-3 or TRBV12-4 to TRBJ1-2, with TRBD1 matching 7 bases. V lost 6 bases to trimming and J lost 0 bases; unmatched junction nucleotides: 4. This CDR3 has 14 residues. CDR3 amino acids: CASRRGQTNYGYTF. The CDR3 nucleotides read TGTGCCAGCAGGAGGGGACAGACTAACTATGGCTACACCTTC.

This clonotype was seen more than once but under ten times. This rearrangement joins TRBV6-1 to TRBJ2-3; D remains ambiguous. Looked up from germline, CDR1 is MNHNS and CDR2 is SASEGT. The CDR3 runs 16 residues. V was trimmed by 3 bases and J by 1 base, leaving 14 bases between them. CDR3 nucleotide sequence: TGTGCCAGCAGTGAGGAGACCCCATCCGGCACAGATACGCAGTATTTT. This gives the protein CASSEETPSGTDTQYF.

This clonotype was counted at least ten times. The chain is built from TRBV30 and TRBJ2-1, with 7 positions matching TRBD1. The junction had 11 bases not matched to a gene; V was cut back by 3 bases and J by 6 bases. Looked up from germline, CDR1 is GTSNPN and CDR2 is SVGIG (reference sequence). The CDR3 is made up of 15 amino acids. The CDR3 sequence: CAWSIGATGPNEQFF. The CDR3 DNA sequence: TGTGCCTGGAGCATCGGAGCGACAGGGCCCAATGAGCAGTTCTTC.

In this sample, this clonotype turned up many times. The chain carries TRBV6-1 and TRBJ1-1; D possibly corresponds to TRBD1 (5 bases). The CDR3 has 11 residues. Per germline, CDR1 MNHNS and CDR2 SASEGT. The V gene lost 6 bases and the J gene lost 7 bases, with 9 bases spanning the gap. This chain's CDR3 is CASSSGIEAFF. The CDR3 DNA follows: TGTGCCAGCAGCTCAGGGATTGAAGCTTTCTTT.

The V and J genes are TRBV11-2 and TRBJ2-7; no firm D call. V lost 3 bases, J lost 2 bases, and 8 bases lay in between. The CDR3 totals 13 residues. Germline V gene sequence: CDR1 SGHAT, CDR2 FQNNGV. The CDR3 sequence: CASSFWNTYEQYF. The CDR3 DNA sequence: TGTGCCAGCAGCTTCTGGAACACCTACGAGCAGTACTTC.

The CDR3 region is CASSLDRRREKLFF. DNA for the CDR3: TGTGCCAGCAGCTTGGACCGGCGGCGTGAAAAACTGTTTTTT. J is TRBJ1-4 and V is TRBV12-3 or TRBV12-4; D is unresolved. The CDR3 is made up of 14 amino acids. Trimming removed 6 bases from V and 7 bases from J, with 15 bases in between.

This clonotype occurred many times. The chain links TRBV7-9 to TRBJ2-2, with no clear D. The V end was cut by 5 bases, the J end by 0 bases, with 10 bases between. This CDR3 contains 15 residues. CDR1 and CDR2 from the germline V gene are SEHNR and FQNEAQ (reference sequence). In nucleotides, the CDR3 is TGTGCCAGCAGCCTGGGCCGGTCGAACACCGGGGAGCTGTTTTTT. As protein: CASSLGRSNTGELFF.

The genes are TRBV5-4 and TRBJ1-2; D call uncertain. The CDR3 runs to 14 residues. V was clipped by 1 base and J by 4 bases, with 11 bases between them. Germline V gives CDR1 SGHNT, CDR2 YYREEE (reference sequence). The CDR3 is CASSLSARSYGYTF. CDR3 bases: TGTGCCAGCAGCTTGTCGGCCAGGAGCTATGGCTACACCTTC.

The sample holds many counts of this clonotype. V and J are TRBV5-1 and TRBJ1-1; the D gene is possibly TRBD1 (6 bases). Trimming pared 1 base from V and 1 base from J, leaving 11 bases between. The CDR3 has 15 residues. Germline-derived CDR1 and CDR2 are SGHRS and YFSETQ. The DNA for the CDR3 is TGCGCCAGCAGCTTGACCGGACAGAAGAACACTGAAGCTTTCTTT. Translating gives CASSLTGQKNTEAFF.

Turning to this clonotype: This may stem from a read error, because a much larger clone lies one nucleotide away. Here the CDR3 DNA reads TGCGCCAGCAGCTCAGCCGGGGGAGACTACGAGCAGTACTTC. Translating gives CASSSAGGDYEQYF. The chain employs TRBV5-1 and TRBJ2-7, with a weak D call TRBD2 (6 bases). Germline-derived CDR1 and CDR2 are SGHRS and YFSETQ. CDR3 length: 14 residues. The V end lost 3 bases, the J end lost 3 bases, and 13 bases lay between the germline ends.

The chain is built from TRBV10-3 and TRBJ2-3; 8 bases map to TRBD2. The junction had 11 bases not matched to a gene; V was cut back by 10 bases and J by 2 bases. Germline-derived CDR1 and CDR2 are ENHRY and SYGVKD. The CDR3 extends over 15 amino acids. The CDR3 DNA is TGTGCCACTAGACTGGAGCGGGGGCTCACAGATACGCAGTATTTT. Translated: CATRLERGLTDTQYF.

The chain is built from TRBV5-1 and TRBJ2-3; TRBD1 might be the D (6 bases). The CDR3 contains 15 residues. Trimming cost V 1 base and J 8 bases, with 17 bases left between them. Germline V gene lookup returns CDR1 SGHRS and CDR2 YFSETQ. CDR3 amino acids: CASSLTSGVRGTQYF. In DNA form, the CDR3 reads TGCGCCAGCAGCTTGACCTCAGGGGTTAGAGGTACGCAGTATTTT.

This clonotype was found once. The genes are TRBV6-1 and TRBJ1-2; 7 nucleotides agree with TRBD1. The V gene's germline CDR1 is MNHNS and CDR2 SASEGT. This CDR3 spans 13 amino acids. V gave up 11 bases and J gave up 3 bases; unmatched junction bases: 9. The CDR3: CAGQIDRDYGYTF. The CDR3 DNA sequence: TGTGCCGGGCAAATTGACAGGGACTATGGCTACACCTTC.